This T cell receptor beta chain was retrieved from a study of blood T cell repertoires in COVID-19 (dated by TCRdb to 2018 to 2021). Regarding the research as a whole: Samples covering the acute and convalescent phases of COVID-19 were provided by collaborators in the United States, Italy and Spain. The material from the prospective study consisted of cDNA or gDNA derived from T cells, B-cell-depleted T cells, or PBMCs. Subjects who had been exposed to COVID-19, were actively infected with it, or had recovered from it provided the deeply sampled blood TCRbeta repertoires that made up the dataset. The repertoires were released in a freely available public database meant as a resource for research on the immune response to SARS-CoV-2. The samples were drawn from the first 160 participants of the ongoing ImmuneRACE study and from some 1,300 subjects provided by 6 global collaborators. Nearly every sample came with metadata listing a de-identified subject ID, COVID-19 status, age in years and sex. Where available, HLA class I and class II types were taken from metadata supplied by the sample provider and were not determined by assay-based typing. Beyond this particular receptor, the publication reports: How much clinical and demographic metadata was included differed by source and by participant, and the metadata was provided uncurated.

The CDR3 contains 15 residues, cysteine and phenylalanine counted. This entry keeps only the CDR3 DNA: 45 bases, framed from base 1. V is pruned by 3 bases and J by 0 bases, leaving 4 bases of the junction without a gene match. The CDR1 and CDR2 encoded by the germline V gene are SGHDT and YYEEEE. TCRbeta CDR3 regions were amplified from genomic DNA by means of the immunoSEQ Assay, a bias-controlled multiplex PCR. For the original study's pipeline: Nucleated cell counts per sample were estimated from amplification of reference gene primers within the assay. To quantify the absolute abundance of each unique TCRbeta CDR3 rearrangement, sequence reads were collapsed and filtered. For each sample, productive Simpson clonality was calculated as the square root of Simpson's diversity index across productive rearrangements. TCRdb carries this immuneACCESS record with in-frame sequences only. Its versions omit some clonotypes, under half of them owing to an unresolved V gene in the studies checked, with the rest unexplained. For V, J and clone size, that table is used; D and trimming come from the DNA. The sample table records around 72,000 clones; around 78% of these occur just once. 15% to 20% of the sample lies in the top ten.

On this clone: What antigen it recognizes has not been identified. Per-base qualities were not stored, and no clone one base away is much larger.

Whole blood was collected in K2EDTA tubes by collaborating institutions according to the institutions' own protocols. For TCRbeta analysis, collaborators shipped samples as frozen whole blood, isolated PBMCs, or DNA extracted from either of those sample types. In this chain, TRBV5-6 is recombined with TRBJ2-7; 9 of the junction bases match TRBD1. The sample comprised peripheral blood. The source is a woman of 80 years or more with acute or convalescent COVID-19. The CDR3 in this case is CASSWRTGVSYEQYF. The bases are TGTGCCAGCAGCTGGAGGACAGGGGTCTCCTACGAGCAGTACTTC.